This T cell receptor (beta chain) emerged from a study of HIV-infected children after antiretroviral therapy interruption. Study-wide context: Interruption-arm sampling covered weeks 0, 12, interruption end (24 or 48), and about 3 years post-study.

CDR1 SGHRS and CDR2 YFSETQ come from the germline V gene. The CDR3 totals 13 residues. V lost 4 bases, J lost 6 bases, and 3 bases stayed unmatched. Indicated treatment: PENTA 11 planned treatment interruption arm or continuous ART arm. Only samples with at least 5 million viable PBMCs qualified. This clonotype came up a few times. RNA-based 3' RACE libraries used unique molecular identifiers. TCRdb used MiXCR to reprocess the 3' RACE reads, holding one entry per CDR3 protein. The sample has 90,000 or so distinct CDR3 sequences, about 6.9% seen once. This TCR was recovered from a pool of human donors with HIV. The input for sequencing was CD45RA+ CD4+ T cells from PBMCs, pooled from several time points, taken from a donor given antiretroviral therapy, either interrupted or continuous. Subset noted: naive CD4+ CD45RA+ CD45RO- T cells. This chain connects TRBV5-1 to TRBJ2-7; 11 nucleotides agree with TRBD1. CDR3 bases: TGCGCCAGCAGCCGGACAGGGGGCACCGAGCAGTACTTC. Its translation is CASSRTGGTEQYF.